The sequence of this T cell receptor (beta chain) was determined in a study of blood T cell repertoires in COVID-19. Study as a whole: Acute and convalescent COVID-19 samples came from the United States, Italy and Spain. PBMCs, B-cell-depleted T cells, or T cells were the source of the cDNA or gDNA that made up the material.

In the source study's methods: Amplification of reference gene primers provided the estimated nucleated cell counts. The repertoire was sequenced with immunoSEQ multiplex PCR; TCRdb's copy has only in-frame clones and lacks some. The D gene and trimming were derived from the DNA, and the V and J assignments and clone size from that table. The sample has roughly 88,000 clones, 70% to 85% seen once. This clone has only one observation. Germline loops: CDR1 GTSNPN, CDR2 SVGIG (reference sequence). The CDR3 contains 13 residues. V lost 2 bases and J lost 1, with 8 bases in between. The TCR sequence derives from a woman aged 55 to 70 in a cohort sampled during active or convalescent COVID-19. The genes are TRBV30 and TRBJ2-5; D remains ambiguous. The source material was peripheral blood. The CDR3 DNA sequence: TGTGCCTGGAGTTCCGAGTCCCAAGAGACCCAGTACTTC. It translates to CAWSSESQETQYF.